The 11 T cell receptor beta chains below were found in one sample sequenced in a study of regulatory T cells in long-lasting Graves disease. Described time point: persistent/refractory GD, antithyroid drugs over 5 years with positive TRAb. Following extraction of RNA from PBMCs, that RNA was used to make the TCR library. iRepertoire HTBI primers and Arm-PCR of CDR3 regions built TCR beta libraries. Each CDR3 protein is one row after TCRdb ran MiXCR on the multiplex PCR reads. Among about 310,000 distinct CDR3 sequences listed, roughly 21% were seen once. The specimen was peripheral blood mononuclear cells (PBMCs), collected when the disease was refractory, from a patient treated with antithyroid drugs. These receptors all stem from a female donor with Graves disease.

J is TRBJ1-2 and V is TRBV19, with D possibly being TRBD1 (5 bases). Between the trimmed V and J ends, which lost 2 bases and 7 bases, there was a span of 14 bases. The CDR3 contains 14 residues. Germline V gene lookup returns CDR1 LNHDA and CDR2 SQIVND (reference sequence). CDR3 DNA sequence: TGTGCCAGTAGTATACAGGGTGCTCTTGGTGGCTACACCTTC. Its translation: CASSIQGALGGYTF.

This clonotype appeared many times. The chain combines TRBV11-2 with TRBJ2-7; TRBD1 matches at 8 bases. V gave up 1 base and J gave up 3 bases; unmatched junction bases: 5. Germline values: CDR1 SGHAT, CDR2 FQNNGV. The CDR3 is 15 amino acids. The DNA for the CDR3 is TGTGCCAGCAGCTTAGGACAGGGGTCCGTCTACGAGCAGTACTTC. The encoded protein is CASSLGQGSVYEQYF.

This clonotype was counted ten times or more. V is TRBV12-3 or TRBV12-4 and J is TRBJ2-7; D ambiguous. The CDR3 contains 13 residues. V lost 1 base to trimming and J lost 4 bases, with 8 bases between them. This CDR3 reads CASSLDSRYEQYF. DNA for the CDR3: TGTGCCAGCAGTTTAGACAGTCGGTACGAGCAGTACTTC.

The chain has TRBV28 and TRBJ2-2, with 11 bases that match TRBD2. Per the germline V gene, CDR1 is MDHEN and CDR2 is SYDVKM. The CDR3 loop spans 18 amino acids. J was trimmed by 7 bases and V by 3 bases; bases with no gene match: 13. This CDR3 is CASSLVWASGRYIGELFF. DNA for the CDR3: TGTGCCAGCAGTTTGGTTTGGGCTAGCGGGAGGTATATCGGGGAGCTGTTTTTT.

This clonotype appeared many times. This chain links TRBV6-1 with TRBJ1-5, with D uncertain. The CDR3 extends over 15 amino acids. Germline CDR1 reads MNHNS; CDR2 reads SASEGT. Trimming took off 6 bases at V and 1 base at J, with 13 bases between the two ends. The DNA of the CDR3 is TGTGCCAGCAGCGGGATCTTGGCAAGCAATCAGCCCCAGCATTTT. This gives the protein CASSGILASNQPQHF.

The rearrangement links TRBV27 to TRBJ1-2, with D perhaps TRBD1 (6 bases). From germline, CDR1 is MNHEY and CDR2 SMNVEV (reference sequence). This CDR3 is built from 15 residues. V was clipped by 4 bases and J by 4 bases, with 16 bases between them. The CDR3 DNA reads TGTGCCAGCAGTTCCACTACGACAGGAACCTATGGCTACACCTTC. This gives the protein CASSSTTTGTYGYTF.

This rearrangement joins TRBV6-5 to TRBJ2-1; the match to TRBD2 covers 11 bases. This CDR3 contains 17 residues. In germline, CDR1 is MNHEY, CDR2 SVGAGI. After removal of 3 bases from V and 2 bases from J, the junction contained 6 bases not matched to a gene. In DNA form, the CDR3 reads TGTGCCAGCAGTTATCTCTCGACTAGCGGGACCTACAATGAGCAGTTCTTC. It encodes CASSYLSTSGTYNEQFF.

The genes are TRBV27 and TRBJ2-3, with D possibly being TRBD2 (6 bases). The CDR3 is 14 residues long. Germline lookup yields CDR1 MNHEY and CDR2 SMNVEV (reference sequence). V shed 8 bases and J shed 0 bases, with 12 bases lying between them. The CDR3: CASGGTHSTDTQYF. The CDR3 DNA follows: TGTGCCAGCGGGGGGACCCACAGCACAGATACGCAGTATTTT.

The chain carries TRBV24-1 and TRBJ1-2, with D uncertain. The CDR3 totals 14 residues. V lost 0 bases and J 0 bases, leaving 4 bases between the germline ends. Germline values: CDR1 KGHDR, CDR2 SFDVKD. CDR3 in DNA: TGTGCCACCAGTGATTTGCGAGCTAACTATGGCTACACCTTC. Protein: CATSDLRANYGYTF.

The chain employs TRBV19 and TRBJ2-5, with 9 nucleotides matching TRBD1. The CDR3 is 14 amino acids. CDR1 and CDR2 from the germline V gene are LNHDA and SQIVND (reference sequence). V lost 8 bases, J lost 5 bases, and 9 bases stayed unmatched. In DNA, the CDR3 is TGTGCCAGTTCCTCAACCGGGACAGGGGAGACCCAGTACTTC. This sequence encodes CASSSTGTGETQYF.

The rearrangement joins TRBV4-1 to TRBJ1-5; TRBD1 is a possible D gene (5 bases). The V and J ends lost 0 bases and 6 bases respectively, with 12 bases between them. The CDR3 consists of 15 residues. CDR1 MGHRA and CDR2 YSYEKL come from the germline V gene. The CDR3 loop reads CASSQEQMGGQPQHF. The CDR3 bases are TGCGCCAGCAGCCAAGAGCAGATGGGGGGTCAGCCCCAGCATTTT.